The text below deals with one TCR beta chain. What antigen it recognizes has not been identified. Nothing much larger sits one base from this clone, and base qualities are not available. The sample belongs to a study of control samples from healthy donors and cancer patients (dated by TCRdb to between 2020 and 2021). Receptor libraries were prepared by the immunoSEQ multiplex PCR assay. TCRdb obtained this table from immuneACCESS and retained in-frame rearrangements with V and J assigned. These tables miss some clones; where compared with another copy, unresolved V genes account for less than half of the shortfall, and the remainder is unexplained. The sample profile shows some 200,000 clones; 85% to 95% of them were found once. Together, the top ten hold about 1.6% of the sample. The germline V gene yields SGHRS for CDR1 and YFSETQ for CDR2. Trimming leaves V shorter by 4 bases and J shorter by 4 bases, with the junction holding 7 bases beyond the gene matches. The CDR3 has 14 amino acids, counting the end cysteine and phenylalanine. Of all the DNA, just the CDR3 is kept, 42 bases in frame from base 1.

The chain employs TRBV5-1 and TRBJ2-5, and 7 junction bases match TRBD2. The source is a man aged 50 to 59 in good health. Input material: blood. The CDR3 has the sequence CASSTTGEGETQYF. The DNA sequence reads TGCGCCAGCAGCACCACGGGGGAGGGAGAGACCCAGTACTTC.